This T cell receptor (beta chain) was observed in a study of blood T cells in healthy people across ages. Study-wide results and limits: PBMCs that were unsorted prevented a conclusive naive versus antigen-experienced comparison.

Roughly 9.5 milliliters of peripheral blood were drawn from each donor into EDTA-treated tubes. Per sample, no less than 5.5 micrograms of total RNA were extracted. About this clonotype itself: The target antigen is unknown.

The CDR3 is made up of 16 amino acids. Germline-derived CDR1 and CDR2 are SNHLY and FYNNEI. A second PCR, run for about 6 to 11 cycles, used a sample-barcoded 5' primer plus a J-beta primer mix. Each cDNA molecule was tagged by a template-switch adaptor with 12 random nucleotides. Via MiXCR, TCRdb re-called the 5' RACE reads, giving one row per CDR3 protein. This sample carries about a million distinct CDR3 sequences, about 48% of them seen once, and the ten largest clones take around 15%. The clonotype was recovered from a man aged 25-45 years in good health. The rearrangement uses TRBV2 and TRBJ2-7; perhaps D is TRBD1 or TRBD2 (6 bases each). The DNA end is a closer match to TRBJ2-5, so the J assignment may be wrong. Sequencing used blood. The CDR3 reads CASSEARSDSGETQYF. The CDR3 bases are TGTGCCAGCAGTGAAGCGCGGTCGGACAGCGGGGAGACCCAGTACTTC.